This passage covers 10 T cell receptor beta chains from one sample sequenced in a study of glioma-infiltrating T cells after dendritic cell vaccination. The time point: after dendritic cell vaccination, including at tumor progression/relapse. Some clones are missing from TCRdb's copy, which holds only in-frame ones; the method was immunoSEQ multiplex PCR. The table has 98,000 or so clones, roughly 80% seen once. The starting material was blood, obtained after dendritic cell vaccination. These receptors originate from a human donor with glioblastoma.

This clone has only a few counts. This chain joins TRBV7-3 and TRBJ2-5; 8 nucleotides line up with TRBD1. The V and J ends lost 5 bases and 5 bases, in that order; junction bases with no gene match: 7. The CDR3 is 14 amino acids. CDR1 is SGHTA, CDR2 FQGTGA, per germline. Written as DNA, the CDR3 is TGTGCCAGCAGCCGGACAGGGCCGGGGGAGACCCAGTACTTC. It yields the protein CASSRTGPGETQYF.

The chain joins TRBV28 to TRBJ1-2, with 10 bases lining up with TRBD1. Trimming cost V 6 bases and J 14 bases; bases outside gene matches: 6. This CDR3 is built from 11 residues. Germline V gives CDR1 MDHEN, CDR2 SYDVKM. The CDR3 DNA follows: TGTGCCAGCAGCCTAGACAGGGGGCGGACCTTC. Protein sequence: CASSLDRGRTF.

The chain couples TRBV29-1 to TRBJ2-5, with D perhaps matching TRBD2 (6 bases). Trimming pared 0 bases from V and 10 bases from J, leaving 12 bases between. The length of the CDR3 is 12 residues. Germline V gene sequence: CDR1 SQVTM, CDR2 ANQGSEA. The CDR3: CSVEEAGQGQYF. CDR3 nucleotide sequence: TGCAGCGTTGAAGAGGCGGGGCAAGGCCAGTACTTC. The full variable domain, in which reference TRBV29-1 and TRBJ2-5 provide the parts outside the CDR3, is SAVISQKPSRDICQRGTSLTIQCQVDSQVTMMFWYRQQPGQSLTLIATANQGSEATYESGFVIDKFPISRPNLTFSTLTVSNMSPEDSSIYLCSVEEAGQGQYFGPGTRLLVL.

Here the CDR3 DNA reads TGTGCCTGGATTCGGCAGGGGGAGAACACTGAAGCTTTCTTT. It codes for CAWIRQGENTEAFF. The chain joins TRBV30 to TRBJ1-1, with TRBD1 matching 7 bases. Germline CDR1 reads GTSNPN; CDR2 reads SVGIG (reference sequence). V shed 4 bases and J 1 base; nucleotides not matched to a gene: 6. The CDR3 spans 14 residues.

V gene TRBV30 combines with J gene TRBJ2-3; 11 nucleotides line up with TRBD2. Trimming removed 2 bases from V and 2 bases from J; junction bases left unmatched: 9. This CDR3 spans 17 amino acids. The germline V gene has CDR1 GTSNPN and CDR2 SVGIG (reference sequence). CDR3 sequence reads: CAWSPPGLAAFTDTQYF. The CDR3, as DNA: TGTGCCTGGAGTCCCCCGGGACTAGCGGCCTTCACAGATACGCAGTATTTT.

The chain uses TRBV4-1 and TRBJ1-1; D unclear. This CDR3 contains 17 residues. The ends were cut back, 9 bases at V and 4 bases at J, with 27 bases in the middle. Germline CDR1 MGHRA, CDR2 YSYEKL. The CDR3 protein is CARKLAGLAGSGTEAFF. The DNA for the CDR3 is TGCGCCAGAAAATTAGCCGGGCTGGCGGGGTCGGGCACTGAAGCTTTCTTT.

V is TRBV4-1 and J is TRBJ1-5, with 8 positions matching TRBD1. V was clipped by 3 bases and J by 4 bases; unmatched bases: 5. The germline V gene has CDR1 MGHRA and CDR2 YSYEKL. CDR3 length equals 15 residues. The CDR3 nucleotides are TGCGCCAGCAGCCACCTGGACAGGGATAATCAGCCCCAGCATTTT. Translation: CASSHLDRDNQPQHF.

The CDR3 reads CASSSRDRGSSYNEQFF. CDR3 bases: TGCGCCAGCAGCTCCCGGGACAGGGGTAGCTCCTACAATGAGCAGTTCTTC. V is TRBV5-1 and J is TRBJ2-1; 10 nucleotides agree with TRBD1. Looked up from germline, CDR1 is SGHRS and CDR2 is YFSETQ. The CDR3 loop spans 17 amino acids. The V segment lost 3 bases and the J segment 0 bases; nucleotides outside the gene matches: 6.

The chain uses TRBV16 and TRBJ1-2; 10 nucleotides align to TRBD1. This CDR3 is built from 16 residues. The J segment lost 2 bases and the V segment lost 1 base, leaving 4 bases of the junction unmatched. Germline V gene sequence: CDR1 KGHSY, CDR2 FQNENV. The CDR3 nucleotides read TGTGCCAGCAGCCAATGGGTGGACAGGGGGAACTATGGCTACACCTTC. The encoded protein is CASSQWVDRGNYGYTF.

The V and J genes are TRBV19 and TRBJ2-5; TRBD1 aligns across 7 bases. The V and J ends lost 6 bases and 2 bases, in that order; junction bases with no gene match: 9. This CDR3 comprises 15 residues. CDR1 LNHDA and CDR2 SQIVND come from the germline V gene (reference sequence). CDR3 loop: CASSPWGTAQETQYF. CDR3 bases: TGTGCCAGTAGCCCGTGGGGGACAGCTCAAGAGACCCAGTACTTC.